This T cell receptor beta chain was documented in a study of blood T cells in healthy people across ages. Alongside a J-beta primer mix, a sample-barcoded 5' primer served in a second PCR lasting roughly 7 to 12 cycles. Researchers report that each sample yielded at least 2.5 million CDR3-containing paired-end reads. TCRdb called the 5' RACE reads again in MiXCR, with one record for every CDR3 protein. The repertoire includes some 900,000 distinct CDR3 sequences, roughly 52% of them detected once, and roughly 13% sits in the top ten. Ten or more counts support this clonotype. Germline CDR1 is SGHTA and CDR2 is FQGNSA. CDR3 size: 13 residues. The V end was cut by 5 bases, the J end by 0 bases, with 8 bases between.

The gene calls are TRBV7-2 and TRBJ2-7; D is undetermined. The origin of this receptor is a man aged 25 to 45 in good health. Specimen: blood. The CDR3, as DNA: TGTGCCAGCAGCCCGGGCGCCTCCTACGAGCAGTACTTC. Translating it yields CASSPGASYEQYF.